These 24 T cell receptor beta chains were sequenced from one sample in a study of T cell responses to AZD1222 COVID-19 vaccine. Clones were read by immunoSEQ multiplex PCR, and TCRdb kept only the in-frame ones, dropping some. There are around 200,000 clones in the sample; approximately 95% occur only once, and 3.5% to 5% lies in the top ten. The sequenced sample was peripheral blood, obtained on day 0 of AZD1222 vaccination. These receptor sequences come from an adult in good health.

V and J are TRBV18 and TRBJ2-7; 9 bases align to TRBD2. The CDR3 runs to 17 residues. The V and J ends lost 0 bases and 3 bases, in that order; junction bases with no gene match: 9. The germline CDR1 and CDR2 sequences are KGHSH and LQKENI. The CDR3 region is CASSPPLREGLYYEQYF. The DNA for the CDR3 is TGTGCCAGCTCACCACCGCTGCGGGAGGGCCTTTACTACGAGCAGTACTTC.

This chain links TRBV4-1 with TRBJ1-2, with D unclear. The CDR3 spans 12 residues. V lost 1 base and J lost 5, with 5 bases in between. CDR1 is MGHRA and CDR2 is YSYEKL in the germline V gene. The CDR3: CASSQVDYGYTF. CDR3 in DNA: TGCGCCAGCAGCCAAGTAGATTATGGCTACACCTTC.

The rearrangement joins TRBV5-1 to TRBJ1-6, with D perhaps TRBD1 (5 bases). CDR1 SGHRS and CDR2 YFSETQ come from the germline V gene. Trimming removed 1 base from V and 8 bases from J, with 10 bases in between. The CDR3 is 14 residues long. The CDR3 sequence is CASSLTGPDSPLHF. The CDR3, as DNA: TGCGCCAGCAGCTTGACAGGCCCGGATTCACCCCTCCACTTT.

The CDR3, as DNA: TGTGCCAGCAGGGGGGGGACTAGCGGTTACTACGAGCAGTACTTC. As protein: CASRGGTSGYYEQYF. The chain employs TRBV28 and TRBJ2-7; the match to TRBD2 covers 11 bases. This CDR3 region has 15 residues. Trimming took 6 bases from V and 3 from J; bases not matched to a gene: 7. Germline CDR1 and CDR2: MDHEN and SYDVKM. Together with reference TRBV28 and TRBJ2-7, the CDR3 gives the full variable domain: DVKVTQSSRYLVKRTGEKVFLECVQDMDHENMFWYRQDPGLGLRLIYFSYDVKMKEKGDIPEGYSVSREKKERFSLILESASTNQTSMYLCASRGGTSGYYEQYFGPGTRLTVT.

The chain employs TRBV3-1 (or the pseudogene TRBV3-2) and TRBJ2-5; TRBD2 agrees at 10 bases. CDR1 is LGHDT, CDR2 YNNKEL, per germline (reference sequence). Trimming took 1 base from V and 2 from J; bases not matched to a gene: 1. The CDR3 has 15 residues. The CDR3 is CASSQATSGQETQYF. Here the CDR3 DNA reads TGTGCCAGCAGCCAAGCGACTAGCGGGCAAGAGACCCAGTACTTC.

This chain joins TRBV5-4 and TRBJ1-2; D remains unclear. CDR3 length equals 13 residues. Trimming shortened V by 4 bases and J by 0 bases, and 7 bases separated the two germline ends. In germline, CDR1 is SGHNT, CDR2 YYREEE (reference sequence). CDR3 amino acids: CASSPTANYGYTF. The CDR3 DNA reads TGTGCCAGCAGCCCAACAGCTAACTATGGCTACACCTTC.

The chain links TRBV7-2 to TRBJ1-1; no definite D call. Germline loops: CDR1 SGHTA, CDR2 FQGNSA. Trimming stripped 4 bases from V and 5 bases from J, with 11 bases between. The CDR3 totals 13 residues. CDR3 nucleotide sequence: TGTGCCAGCAGCTATAGTCCGGGGACTGAAGCTTTCTTT. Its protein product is CASSYSPGTEAFF.

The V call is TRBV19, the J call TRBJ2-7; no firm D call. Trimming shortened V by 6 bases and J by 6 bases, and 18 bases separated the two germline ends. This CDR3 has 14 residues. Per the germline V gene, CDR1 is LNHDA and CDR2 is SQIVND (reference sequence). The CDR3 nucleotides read TGTGCCAGTAGCCCACGGACGACCCGGTCCGAGCAGTACTTC. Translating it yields CASSPRTTRSEQYF.

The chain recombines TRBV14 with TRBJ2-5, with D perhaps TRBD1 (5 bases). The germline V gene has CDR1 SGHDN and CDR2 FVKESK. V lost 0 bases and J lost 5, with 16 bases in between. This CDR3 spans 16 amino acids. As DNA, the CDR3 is TGTGCCAGCAGCCAAGAGTGGGGCGGCAGGGCGGAGACCCAGTACTTC. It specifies CASSQEWGGRAETQYF.

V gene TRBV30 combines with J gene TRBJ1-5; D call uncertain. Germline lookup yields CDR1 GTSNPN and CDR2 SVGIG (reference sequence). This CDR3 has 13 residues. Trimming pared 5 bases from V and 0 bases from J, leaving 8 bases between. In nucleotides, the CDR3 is TGTGCCTGGCGCAAAGATAGCAATCAGCCCCAGCATTTT. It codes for CAWRKDSNQPQHF. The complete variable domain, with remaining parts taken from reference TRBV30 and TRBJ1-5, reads SQTIHQWPATLVQPVGSPLSLECTVEGTSNPNLYWYRQAAGRGLQLLFYSVGIGQISSEVPQNLSASRPQDRQFILSSKKLLLSDSGFYLCAWRKDSNQPQHFGDGTRLSIL.

In nucleotides, the CDR3 is TGTGCCAGCAGATACACTAGTGAGCAGTTCTTC. Its translation: CASRYTSEQFF. This chain connects TRBV25-1 to TRBJ2-1; possibly TRBD2 for D (5 bases). Trimming left V 6 bases short and J 9 bases short, with 9 bases between. Germline V CDR1 and CDR2: MGHDK, SYGVNS. The CDR3 has 11 residues.

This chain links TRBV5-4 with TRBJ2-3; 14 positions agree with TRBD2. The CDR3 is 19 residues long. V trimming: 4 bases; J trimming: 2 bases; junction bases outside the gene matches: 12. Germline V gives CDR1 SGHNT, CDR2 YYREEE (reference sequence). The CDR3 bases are TGTGCCAGCAGCCGGGGACTAGCGGGGGCCGTTTCCATCACAGATACGCAGTATTTT. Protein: CASSRGLAGAVSITDTQYF.

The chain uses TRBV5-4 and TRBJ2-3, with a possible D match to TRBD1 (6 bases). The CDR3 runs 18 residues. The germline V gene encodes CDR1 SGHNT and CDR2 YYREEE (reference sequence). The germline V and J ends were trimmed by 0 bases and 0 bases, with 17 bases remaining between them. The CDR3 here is CASSLAGVNPTSTDTQYF. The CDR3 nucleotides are TGTGCCAGCAGCTTGGCAGGGGTCAATCCAACTAGCACAGATACGCAGTATTTT.

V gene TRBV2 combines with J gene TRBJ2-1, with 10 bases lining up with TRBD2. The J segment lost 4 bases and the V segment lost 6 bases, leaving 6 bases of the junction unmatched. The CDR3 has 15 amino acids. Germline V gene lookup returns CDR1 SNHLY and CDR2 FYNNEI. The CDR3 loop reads CASSPAGGVYNEQFF. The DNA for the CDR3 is TGTGCCAGCAGCCCAGCGGGGGGGGTATACAATGAGCAGTTCTTC.

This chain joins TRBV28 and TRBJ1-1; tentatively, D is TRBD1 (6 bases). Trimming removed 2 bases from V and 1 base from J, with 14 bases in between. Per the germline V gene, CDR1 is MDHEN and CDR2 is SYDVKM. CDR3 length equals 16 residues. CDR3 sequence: CASSLPTGPQNTEAFF. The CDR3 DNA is TGTGCCAGCAGTTTACCGACAGGCCCGCAGAACACTGAAGCTTTCTTT.

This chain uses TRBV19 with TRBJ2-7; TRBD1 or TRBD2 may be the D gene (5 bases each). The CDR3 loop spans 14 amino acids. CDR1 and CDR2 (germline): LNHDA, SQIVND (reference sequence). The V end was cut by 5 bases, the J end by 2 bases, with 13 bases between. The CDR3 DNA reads TGTGCCAGTAGTGATCATGGGACCGCCTACGAGCAGTACTTC. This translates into CASSDHGTAYEQYF.

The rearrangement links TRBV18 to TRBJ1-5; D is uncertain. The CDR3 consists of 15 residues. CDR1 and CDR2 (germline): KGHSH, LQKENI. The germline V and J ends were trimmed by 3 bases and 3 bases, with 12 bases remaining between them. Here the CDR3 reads CASSPLQNNNQPQHF. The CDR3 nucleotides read TGTGCCAGCTCACCGCTACAAAACAACAATCAGCCCCAGCATTTT. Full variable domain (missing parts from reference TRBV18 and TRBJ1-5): NAGVMQNPRHLVRRRGQEARLRCSPMKGHSHVYWYRQLPEEGLKFMVYLQKENIIDESGMPKERFSAEFPKEGPSILRIQQVVRGDSAAYFCASSPLQNNNQPQHFGDGTRLSIL.

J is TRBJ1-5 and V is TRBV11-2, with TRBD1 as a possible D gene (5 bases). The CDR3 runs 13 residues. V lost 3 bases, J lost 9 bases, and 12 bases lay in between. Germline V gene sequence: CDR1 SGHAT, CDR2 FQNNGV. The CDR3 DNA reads TGTGCCAGCAGCTTTGGAAACACAGGGCCCCAGCATTTT. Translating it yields CASSFGNTGPQHF.

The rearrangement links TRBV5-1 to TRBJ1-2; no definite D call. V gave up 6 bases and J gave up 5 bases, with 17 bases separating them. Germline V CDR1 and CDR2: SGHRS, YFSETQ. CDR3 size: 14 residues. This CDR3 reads CASTPGFSRYGYTF. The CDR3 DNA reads TGCGCCAGCACGCCGGGCTTCTCAAGATATGGCTACACCTTC. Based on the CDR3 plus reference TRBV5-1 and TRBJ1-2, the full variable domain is KAGVTQTPRYLIKTRGQQVTLSCSPISGHRSVSWYQQTPGQGLQFLFEYFSETQRNKGNFPGRFSGRQFSNSRSEMNVSTLELGDSALYLCASTPGFSRYGYTFGSGTRLTVV.

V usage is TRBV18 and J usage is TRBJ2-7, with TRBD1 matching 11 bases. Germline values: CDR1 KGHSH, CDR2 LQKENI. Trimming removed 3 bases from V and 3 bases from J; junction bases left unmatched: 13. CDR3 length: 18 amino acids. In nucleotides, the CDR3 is TGTGCCAGCTCACCCATACTATCCGGGACAGGGGGAGGCTACGAGCAGTACTTC. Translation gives CASSPILSGTGGGYEQYF.

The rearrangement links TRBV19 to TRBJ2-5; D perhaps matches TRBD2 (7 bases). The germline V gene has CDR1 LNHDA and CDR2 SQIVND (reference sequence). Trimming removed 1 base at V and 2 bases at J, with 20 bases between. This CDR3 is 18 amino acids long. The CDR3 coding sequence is TGTGCCAGTAGTATAGGGTTAGGGGGGGTTAGGCGACAAGAGACCCAGTACTTC. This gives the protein CASSIGLGGVRRQETQYF.

The CDR3 sequence: CASSSGPGDAFYEQYF. The DNA for the CDR3 is TGTGCCAGCAGCTCGGGCCCTGGAGATGCCTTCTACGAGCAGTACTTC. The chain combines TRBV5-6 with TRBJ2-7; D call uncertain. CDR1 and CDR2 (germline): SGHDT, YYEEEE. The V and J ends lost 3 bases and 3 bases respectively, with 19 bases between them. CDR3 length: 16 residues.

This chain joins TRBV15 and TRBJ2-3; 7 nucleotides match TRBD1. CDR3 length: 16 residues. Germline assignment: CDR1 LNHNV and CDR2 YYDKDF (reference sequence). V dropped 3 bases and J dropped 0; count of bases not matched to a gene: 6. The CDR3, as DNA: TGTGCCACCAGCAGCCCTGGACAGGCTAGCACAGATACGCAGTATTTT. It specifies CATSSPGQASTDTQYF.

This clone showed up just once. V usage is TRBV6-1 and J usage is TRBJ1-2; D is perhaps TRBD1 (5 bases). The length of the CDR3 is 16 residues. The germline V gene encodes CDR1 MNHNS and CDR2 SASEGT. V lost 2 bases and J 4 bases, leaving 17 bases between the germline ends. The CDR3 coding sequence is TGTGCCAGCAGTGAACACCTCCTGACAGATACCTATGGCTACACCTTC. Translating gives CASSEHLLTDTYGYTF.